One sample yielded the 14 T cell receptor beta chains listed below, sequenced in a study of blood T cell repertoires in COVID-19. Generated by immunoSEQ multiplex PCR, the TCRdb table keeps only in-frame clones and is missing some. This table holds roughly 250,000 clones, 88% found once. Sequencing was carried out using PBMCs or T cells enriched from blood (not recorded which). Receptors were obtained from a woman aged 50 to 60 who had recovered from COVID-19.

The V call is TRBV27, the J call TRBJ2-7; 8 bases fit TRBD2. This CDR3 spans 15 amino acids. J lost 4 bases, V lost 4 bases, and 9 bases had no gene match. CDR1 and CDR2 from the germline V gene are MNHEY and SMNVEV (reference sequence). The DNA of the CDR3 is TGTGCCAGCAGTTCACCGGGACTAGTAGGGTACGAGCAGTACTTC. Translating it yields CASSSPGLVGYEQYF.

The chain carries TRBV28 and TRBJ1-6; the match to TRBD1 covers 10 bases. Germline loops: CDR1 MDHEN, CDR2 SYDVKM. The ends lost 4 bases at V and 0 bases at J; junction bases unmatched: 3. This CDR3 has 17 amino acids. CDR3 nucleotides: TGTGCCAGCAGTTCTTGGACAGGGGGCTCCTATAATTCACCCCTCCACTTT. Amino acid sequence: CASSSWTGGSYNSPLHF.

The chain employs TRBV9 and TRBJ1-2; D remains unclear. The CDR3 sequence is 15 residues long. The germline V gene encodes CDR1 SGDLS and CDR2 YYNGEE. V was trimmed by 0 bases and J by 0 bases, leaving 9 bases between them. CDR3 sequence (DNA): TGTGCCAGCAGCGTAGCGCCGGGTGCTAACTATGGCTACACCTTC. Its translation: CASSVAPGANYGYTF.

The sample holds a few counts of this clone. The rearrangement uses TRBV11-1 and TRBJ1-5, with a possible D match to TRBD1 (5 bases). V lost 4 bases and J lost 7, with 11 bases in between. In germline, CDR1 is SGHAT, CDR2 FQDESV (reference sequence). The CDR3 spans 13 residues. Here the CDR3 reads CASSSNQGQPQHF. Here the CDR3 DNA reads TGTGCCAGCAGCTCCAATCAGGGCCAGCCCCAGCATTTT.

CDR3 sequence (DNA): TGTGCCAGCAGCCAAGTGCTGGCTAGCGGGGGGGTGAGCTCCTACGAGCAGTACTTC. This codes for CASSQVLASGGVSSYEQYF. This chain joins TRBV4-2 and TRBJ2-7, with 12 bases that match TRBD2. The CDR3 spans 19 residues. In germline, CDR1 is LGHNA, CDR2 YNFKEQ. V shed 1 base, J shed 0 bases, and the junction held 10 bases outside the gene matches.

The chain employs TRBV7-3 and TRBJ2-1, with 13 bases fitting TRBD2. The germline gives CDR1 SGHTA, CDR2 FQGTGA. The V and J ends lost 2 bases and 13 bases, in that order; junction bases with no gene match: 5. The CDR3 length is 14 residues. The CDR3 is CASSLRGLAGVQFF. The CDR3, as DNA: TGTGCCAGCAGCTTACGCGGACTAGCGGGAGTCCAGTTCTTC.

The chain carries TRBV7-2 and TRBJ2-7; 9 bases align to TRBD1. V dropped 5 bases and J dropped 6; count of bases not matched to a gene: 11. The CDR3 extends over 15 amino acids. Germline V gene lookup returns CDR1 SGHTA and CDR2 FQGNSA. DNA of the CDR3: TGTGCCAGCAGCCTAGACTCCGGGACAGGGACCGAGCAGTACTTC. It yields the protein CASSLDSGTGTEQYF. Supplemented by reference TRBV7-2 and TRBJ2-7, the full variable domain reads GAGVSQSPSNKVTEKGKDVELRCDPISGHTALYWYRQSLGQGLEFLIYFQGNSAPDKSGLPSDRFSAERTGGSVSTLTIQRTQQEDSAVYLCASSLDSGTGTEQYFGPGTRLTVT.

This clone was recorded only once. Other DNA sequences from this sample encode an identical CDR3 as well. This CDR3 reads CASSLSRGETQYF. CDR3 coding DNA: TGTGCCAGCAGCTTAAGCAGGGGGGAGACCCAGTACTTC. This chain links TRBV7-3 with TRBJ2-5; 7 bases are shared with TRBD1. The CDR3 totals 13 residues. Trimming took 1 base from V and 5 from J; bases not matched to a gene: 1. CDR1 is SGHTA and CDR2 is FQGTGA in the germline V gene.

This chain uses TRBV5-1 with TRBJ2-1; D may be TRBD2 (5 bases). This CDR3 comprises 14 residues. Germline V lookup: CDR1 SGHRS, CDR2 YFSETQ. Trimming cost V 0 bases and J 9 bases, with 13 bases left between them. CDR3 nucleotide sequence: TGCGCCAGCAGCTTGGCCCTATCGGGGTTTGAGCAGTTCTTC. Residues: CASSLALSGFEQFF.

The chain uses TRBV9 and TRBJ2-1; TRBD2 is a possible D gene (5 bases). The CDR3 sequence is 15 residues long. Germline loops: CDR1 SGDLS, CDR2 YYNGEE. V was clipped by 0 bases and J by 2 bases, with 9 bases between them. The CDR3 nucleotides read TGTGCCAGCAGCGTAGTGGGAGTACCCTACAATGAGCAGTTCTTC. It specifies CASSVVGVPYNEQFF.

This chain uses TRBV19 with TRBJ2-2; a possible D gene is TRBD1 (5 bases). Germline V CDR1 and CDR2: LNHDA, SQIVND (reference sequence). The germline V and J ends were trimmed by 3 bases and 4 bases, with 6 bases remaining between them. The length of the CDR3 is 13 residues. The CDR3 DNA follows: TGTGCCAGTAGTATCCAGGGCACCGGGGAGCTGTTTTTT. Translated: CASSIQGTGELFF.

This sequence joins TRBV7-9 and TRBJ1-1; D not certain. CDR3 length equals 14 residues. Germline V gives CDR1 SEHNR, CDR2 FQNEAQ (reference sequence). The V end was cut by 5 bases, the J end by 10 bases, with 20 bases between. In nucleotides, the CDR3 is TGTGCCAGCAGCCAACCCCCGGGAGACCGGGGAGCTTTCTTT. It translates to CASSQPPGDRGAFF.

V and J are TRBV6-2 or TRBV6-3 and TRBJ1-2; D call uncertain. V was shortened by 5 bases and J by 5 bases, with 9 bases between the two germline ends. Germline CDR1 reads MNHEY; CDR2 reads SVGEGT. This CDR3 spans 12 amino acids. The DNA of the CDR3 is TGTGCCAGCAGTATACAGTCGTATGGCTACACCTTC. Residues: CASSIQSYGYTF.

The rearrangement links TRBV19 to TRBJ1-5, with TRBD1 identical over 9 bases. Trimming took 1 base from V and 7 from J; bases not matched to a gene: 8. Per germline, CDR1 LNHDA and CDR2 SQIVND (reference sequence). The CDR3 contains 16 residues. The CDR3, as DNA: TGTGCCAGTAGTATAGGGGGGACAGGGCGAACGCAGCCCCAGCATTTT. This encodes CASSIGGTGRTQPQHF.